This is a list of T cell receptor beta chains from one sample in a study of blood T cells in healthy people across ages. MiXCR, applied by TCRdb to the 5' RACE reads, yields one record per CDR3 protein. The data contain about 1,400,000 distinct CDR3 sequences, almost 60% of them singletons. Sequencing input: blood. Receptors originate from a man aged 18 to 30 in good health. The CDR3 runs from the conserved cysteine through the conserved F or W. The order of the fields is J gene, V gene, clone size, D gene, CDR3 DNA, CDR3 protein. D genes are given only for firm matches. Clone size appears in some rows only: once, few, many, or a class for an expanded clone.

j_gene: TRBJ2-5; v_gene: TRBV4-1; abundance: -; d_gene: -; CDR3nt: TGCGCCAGCAGCCCTCGGTTTCCAATCTACAATGAGCAGTACTTC; CDR3aa: CASSPRFPIYNEQYF
j_gene: TRBJ1-4; v_gene: TRBV3-1; abundance: once; d_gene: -; CDR3nt: TGTGCCAGCAGCCAAGATCGGGGGGTGACTAATGAAAAACTGTTTTTT; CDR3aa: CASSQDRGVTNEKLFF
j_gene: TRBJ1-2; v_gene: TRBV18; abundance: -; d_gene: -; CDR3nt: TGTGCCAGCTCACCACCGCTCAGGACTAAGAATGGCTACACCTTC; CDR3aa: CASSPPLRTKNGYTF
j_gene: TRBJ2-7; v_gene: TRBV12-3/TRBV12-4; abundance: -; d_gene: -; CDR3nt: TGTGCCAGCAGTTTAAGGGGGGCAGGGACCGAGCAGTACTTC; CDR3aa: CASSLRGAGTEQYF
j_gene: TRBJ2-1; v_gene: TRBV6-2/TRBV6-3; abundance: few; d_gene: TRBD2; CDR3nt: TGTGCCAGCAGTCATGGGACTAGTAATGAGCAGTTCTTC; CDR3aa: CASSHGTSNEQFF
j_gene: TRBJ1-2; v_gene: TRBV15; abundance: -; d_gene: -; CDR3nt: TGTGCCACCAGCCCTCCGCAGGGGCCCTCCCGGGGCTACACCTTC; CDR3aa: CATSPPQGPSRGYTF
j_gene: TRBJ2-7; v_gene: TRBV24-1; abundance: -; d_gene: -; CDR3nt: TGTGCCACCAGTGATTCGACCTCCGGGACACTCTACGAGCAGTACTTC; CDR3aa: CATSDSTSGTLYEQYF
j_gene: TRBJ2-3; v_gene: TRBV5-1; abundance: -; d_gene: TRBD1; CDR3nt: TGCGCCAGCAGCGGTGGACAGGTGGTTGTACACACAGATACGCAGTATTTT; CDR3aa: CASSGGQVVVHTDTQYF
j_gene: TRBJ2-1; v_gene: TRBV20-1; abundance: -; d_gene: -; CDR3nt: TGCAGTGCTAGAAGGATCTCCTACAATGAGCAGTTCTTC; CDR3aa: CSARRISYNEQFF
j_gene: TRBJ1-4; v_gene: TRBV4-2; abundance: -; d_gene: -; CDR3nt: TGTGCCAGCAGCCAAGATGACCAGGGTAATGAAAAACTGTTTTTT; CDR3aa: CASSQDDQGNEKLFF
j_gene: TRBJ2-7; v_gene: TRBV7-2; abundance: -; d_gene: -; CDR3nt: TGTGCCAGCAGCTTAGGGGGGGCCATCGACGAGCAGTACTTC; CDR3aa: CASSLGGAIDEQYF
j_gene: TRBJ2-7; v_gene: TRBV5-6; abundance: -; d_gene: -; CDR3nt: TGTGCCAGCAGCTTAGAAACGAACAGGGCCTACGAGCAGTACTTC; CDR3aa: CASSLETNRAYEQYF
j_gene: TRBJ2-1; v_gene: TRBV6-5; abundance: -; d_gene: -; CDR3nt: TGTGCCAGCGGATTGTATAGCTCCTACAATGAGCAGTTCTTC; CDR3aa: CASGLYSSYNEQFF
j_gene: TRBJ2-7; v_gene: TRBV12-3/TRBV12-4; abundance: -; d_gene: -; CDR3nt: TGTGCCAGCAGTTTAGCCGTAGGAGGGAGCTCCTACGAGCAGTACTTC; CDR3aa: CASSLAVGGSSYEQYF
j_gene: TRBJ2-2; v_gene: TRBV12-3/TRBV12-4; abundance: -; d_gene: TRBD2; CDR3nt: TGTGCCAGCAGGACTAGCGTCCCCCCCGGGGAGCTGTTTTTT; CDR3aa: CASRTSVPPGELFF
j_gene: TRBJ2-7; v_gene: TRBV10-3; abundance: -; d_gene: TRBD2; CDR3nt: TGTGCCATCAGTGGTACTAGCGGGAATGCCTACGAGCAGTACTTC; CDR3aa: CAISGTSGNAYEQYF
j_gene: TRBJ1-2; v_gene: TRBV7-2; abundance: few; d_gene: TRBD1; CDR3nt: TGTGCCAGCAACTATGGGGACAGGGGGAACTTTAACTATGGCTACACCTTC; CDR3aa: CASNYGDRGNFNYGYTF
j_gene: TRBJ2-1; v_gene: TRBV29-1; abundance: few; d_gene: -; CDR3nt: TGCAGCGTTGAAACTCCTGGGGCCGGCAATGAGCAGTTCTTC; CDR3aa: CSVETPGAGNEQFF
j_gene: TRBJ2-3; v_gene: TRBV7-2; abundance: -; d_gene: -; CDR3nt: TGTGCCAGCAGCTTAGAATGGGCTAATACAGATACGCAGTATTTT; CDR3aa: CASSLEWANTDTQYF
j_gene: TRBJ1-4; v_gene: TRBV12-3/TRBV12-4; abundance: -; d_gene: TRBD1; CDR3nt: TGTGCCAGCAGACGGACAGGGGGAAAAGAAAAACTGTTTTTT; CDR3aa: CASRRTGGKEKLFF
j_gene: TRBJ1-4; v_gene: TRBV12-3/TRBV12-4; abundance: -; d_gene: -; CDR3nt: TGTGCCAGCAGTTCCTCGATACACGGAACTAATGAAAAACTGTTTTTT; CDR3aa: CASSSSIHGTNEKLFF
j_gene: TRBJ1-5; v_gene: TRBV4-2; abundance: -; d_gene: TRBD1; CDR3nt: TGTGCCAGCAGCCAAGAATCAGGGGACAGGGCCGCTCGACCCCAGCATTTT; CDR3aa: CASSQESGDRAARPQHF
j_gene: TRBJ1-2; v_gene: TRBV6-2/TRBV6-3; abundance: -; d_gene: -; CDR3nt: TGTGCCAGCAGTCCCAATTTGCCGAGTGGCTACACCTTC; CDR3aa: CASSPNLPSGYTF
j_gene: TRBJ1-1; v_gene: TRBV4-1; abundance: -; d_gene: -; CDR3nt: TGCGCCAGCACCCGACAGCAGCTGAACACTGAAGCTTTCTTT; CDR3aa: CASTRQQLNTEAFF
j_gene: TRBJ2-5; v_gene: TRBV15; abundance: -; d_gene: TRBD2; CDR3nt: TGTGCCACCAAGGCTAGCGGGGCCCGGTATCGGGAGACCCAGTACTTC; CDR3aa: CATKASGARYRETQYF
j_gene: TRBJ1-6; v_gene: TRBV4-2; abundance: few; d_gene: -; CDR3nt: TGTGCCAGCAGCCAAGATGGGGCTTCACCCCTCCACTTT; CDR3aa: CASSQDGASPLHF
j_gene: TRBJ1-4; v_gene: TRBV7-9; abundance: -; d_gene: TRBD1; CDR3nt: TGTGCCAGCAGATGGATGGGGACAGGGGACGCCCCAAATGAAAAACTGTTTTTT; CDR3aa: CASRWMGTGDAPNEKLFF
j_gene: TRBJ2-2; v_gene: TRBV27; abundance: few; d_gene: -; CDR3nt: TGTGCCACGAGTCCGGGAGAGAACACCGGGGAGCTGTTTTTT; CDR3aa: CATSPGENTGELFF
j_gene: TRBJ2-7; v_gene: TRBV20-1; abundance: -; d_gene: TRBD1; CDR3nt: TGCAGTGCCACAACAGGGGGCCTTAGTTACGAGCAGTACTTC; CDR3aa: CSATTGGLSYEQYF
j_gene: TRBJ2-1; v_gene: TRBV2; abundance: once; d_gene: TRBD2; CDR3nt: TGTGCCAGCAAACAAGGGACTAGCAGCTACAATGAGCAGTTCTTC; CDR3aa: CASKQGTSSYNEQFF
j_gene: TRBJ2-7; v_gene: TRBV6-1; abundance: -; d_gene: TRBD2; CDR3nt: TGTGCCAGCAGTGAATTGCGGGGCGTGACTAGCGGGCTCTCCGAGCAGTACTTC; CDR3aa: CASSELRGVTSGLSEQYF
j_gene: TRBJ2-1; v_gene: TRBV12-3/TRBV12-4; abundance: -; d_gene: -; CDR3nt: TGTGCCGGCAGTCAGGGTATCGAAGACAATGAGCAGTTCTTC; CDR3aa: CAGSQGIEDNEQFF
j_gene: TRBJ1-2; v_gene: TRBV5-6; abundance: few; d_gene: -; CDR3nt: TGTGCCAGCAGCTTGCTGGACAGAGCTAACTATGGCTACACCTTC; CDR3aa: CASSLLDRANYGYTF
j_gene: TRBJ2-1; v_gene: TRBV7-8; abundance: -; d_gene: TRBD2; CDR3nt: TGTGCCAGCAGCTTAGTCAGCACTAGCGGGACCGCCAATGAGCAGTTCTTC; CDR3aa: CASSLVSTSGTANEQFF
j_gene: TRBJ2-1; v_gene: TRBV12-3/TRBV12-4; abundance: -; d_gene: TRBD2; CDR3nt: TGTGCCAGCAGCCTAAGGCGGGAGGGCATATGTGAGCAGTTCTTC; CDR3aa: CASSLRREGICEQFF
j_gene: TRBJ2-7; v_gene: TRBV11-2; abundance: few; d_gene: TRBD2; CDR3nt: TGTGCCAGCAGCTTAGGGGGACTAGCGGGATCTTACGAGCAGTACTTC; CDR3aa: CASSLGGLAGSYEQYF
j_gene: TRBJ2-1; v_gene: TRBV12-3/TRBV12-4; abundance: few; d_gene: TRBD2; CDR3nt: TGTGCCAGCAGCCCACTAGCGGGGCCGCCGTACAATGAGCAGTTCTTC; CDR3aa: CASSPLAGPPYNEQFF
j_gene: TRBJ1-2; v_gene: TRBV2; abundance: few; d_gene: -; CDR3nt: TGTGCCAGCAGTGAAACGGGGGGCTACACCTTC; CDR3aa: CASSETGGYTF
j_gene: TRBJ1-2; v_gene: TRBV4-1; abundance: -; d_gene: TRBD1; CDR3nt: TGCGCCAGCAGCCAAAGGACAGGGTCCTCCTCTAACTATGGCTACACCTTC; CDR3aa: CASSQRTGSSSNYGYTF